Below, 2 T cell receptor beta chains from the same sample are listed, as sequenced in a study of blood T cells in healthy people across ages. The authors ran a second PCR of roughly 7 to 11 cycles using a sample-barcoded 5' primer and a J-beta primer mix. TCRdb ran MiXCR on the 5' RACE reads and lists one entry per CDR3 protein. Among approximately 490,000 distinct CDR3 sequences listed, 20% to 30% were seen once. These data also featured in a second study, about T cells of mothers and their children.

What was sequenced was blood. Every receptor here comes from a boy aged 10-17 years in good health.

The gene calls are TRBV7-9 and TRBJ2-3; 15 nucleotides align to TRBD2. Trimming took 5 bases from V and 6 from J; bases not matched to a gene: 6. Germline assignment: CDR1 SEHNR and CDR2 FQNEAQ (reference sequence). The CDR3 sequence is 16 residues long. CDR3 coding DNA: TGTGCCAGCAGCCATAGGACTAGCGGGAGGGTGGATACGCAGTATTTT. This translates into CASSHRTSGRVDTQYF.

J is TRBJ2-7 and V is TRBV4-2; 7 nucleotides agree with TRBD2. Looked up from germline, CDR1 is LGHNA and CDR2 is YNFKEQ. The CDR3 totals 15 residues. The ends lost 0 bases at V and 3 bases at J; junction bases unmatched: 5. The CDR3 here is CASSQDDLAVYEQYF. In nucleotides, the CDR3 is TGTGCCAGCAGCCAAGATGACCTAGCGGTCTACGAGCAGTACTTC.